This entry features one T cell receptor beta chain sequence. Its antigen remains unidentified. The data belong to a study of OX40 agonist ivuxolimab in advanced cancers. Study-level background: Ivuxolimab, an antibody acting as an agonist of OX40 (CD134), was used to treat patients. Study-wide results and caveats: Not determined was the antigen specificity of the expanded peripheral T cells.

Assay: immunoSEQ multiplex PCR; the TCRdb copy retains only in-frame clones and omits some. The sample carries about 100,000 clones, 84% recorded once. The CDR3 has 13 amino acids. Germline V lookup: CDR1 SGHRS, CDR2 YFSETQ. Trimming removed 7 bases at V and 5 bases at J, with 12 bases between. The chain recombines TRBV5-1 with TRBJ2-2; D perhaps matches TRBD2 (5 bases). Sample: CD4+ or CD8+ T cells sorted from blood, taken in a trial of the OX40 agonist ivuxolimab. This TCR was recovered from an adult with an advanced solid tumor such as melanoma, head and neck, liver or kidney cancer. Written as DNA, the CDR3 is TGCGCCAGCGGGCCCCGAGGGACCGGGGAGCTGTTTTTT. This sequence encodes CASGPRGTGELFF.